Below are 30 T cell receptor beta chains sequenced from a single sample in a study of cytomegalovirus exposure and HLA in healthy donors. Generated by immunoSEQ multiplex PCR, the TCRdb table keeps only in-frame clones and is missing some. The sample has some 120,000 clones, approximately 92% seen once; the top ten hold 1.1%. The sample was PBMCs. The source of these receptors is a young woman in good health and CMV-seronegative.

This chain connects TRBV15 to TRBJ2-7; D is possibly TRBD1 (5 bases). This CDR3 is 14 amino acids long. The germline gives CDR1 LNHNV, CDR2 YYDKDF (reference sequence). V was shortened by 0 bases and J by 3 bases, with 9 bases between the two germline ends. CDR3 DNA sequence: TGTGCCACCAGCAGAGATAGGGGCAGCTACGAGCAGTACTTC. Amino acids: CATSRDRGSYEQYF.

This chain uses TRBV6-5 with TRBJ1-1; D is possibly TRBD1 (6 bases). Trimming stripped 5 bases from V and 1 base from J, with 11 bases between. Germline-derived CDR1 and CDR2 are MNHEY and SVGAGI. The CDR3 length is 14 residues. The CDR3 coding sequence is TGTGCCAGCAGTAACGACAGGCCGAACACTGAAGCTTTCTTT. It is translated as CASSNDRPNTEAFF.

This chain uses TRBV29-1 with TRBJ1-2; a possible D gene is TRBD1 (5 bases). The CDR3 is 13 residues long. Trimming removed 4 bases at V and 11 bases at J, with 20 bases between. The germline V gene encodes CDR1 SQVTM and CDR2 ANQGSEA. CDR3 bases: TGCAGCGTTGTGGGGGGAAGCCCTAATAGGTACACCTTC. This codes for CSVVGGSPNRYTF.

The CDR3 spells CAWSRGGPGYNEQFF. The CDR3 nucleotides are TGTGCCTGGAGCCGCGGGGGGCCCGGCTACAATGAGCAGTTCTTC. The chain employs TRBV30 and TRBJ2-1; 8 bases are shared with TRBD2. Trimming cost V 3 bases and J 3 bases; bases outside gene matches: 7. Germline V gives CDR1 GTSNPN, CDR2 SVGIG (reference sequence). The CDR3 runs to 15 residues.

V usage is TRBV7-9 and J usage is TRBJ2-7, with TRBD1 matching over 9 bases. Losses at the gene ends were 2 bases for V and 4 bases for J; bases not matched to a gene: 3. Germline CDR1 SEHNR, CDR2 FQNEAQ (reference sequence). This CDR3 is built from 14 residues. The CDR3 region is CASSLPGQGYEQYV. In DNA form, the CDR3 reads TGTGCCAGCAGCTTACCGGGACAGGGATACGAGCAGTACGTC.

The CDR3 loop is CAIGGGAGNEQFF. CDR3 nucleotide sequence: TGTGCCATTGGGGGGGGCGCAGGGAATGAGCAGTTCTTC. The chain employs TRBV10-3 and TRBJ2-1; perhaps TRBD2 as D (7 bases). Per the germline V gene, CDR1 is ENHRY and CDR2 is SYGVKD. V was pared by 9 bases and J by 7 bases, with 16 bases between. CDR3 length: 13 residues.

The chain couples TRBV19 to TRBJ2-7, with TRBD2 matching 10 bases. V was pared by 6 bases and J by 4 bases, with 6 bases of the junction left unmatched. Germline V lookup: CDR1 LNHDA, CDR2 SQIVND (reference sequence). The CDR3 runs 14 residues. The CDR3 nucleotides read TGTGCCAGTAGCCTAGGACTAGCGGCATACGAGCAGTACTTC. Its protein product is CASSLGLAAYEQYF.

The J gene is TRBJ1-6, the V gene TRBV18, with TRBD1 matching over 8 bases. The V and J ends lost 6 bases and 13 bases, in that order; junction bases with no gene match: 5. Germline V gene sequence: CDR1 KGHSH, CDR2 LQKENI. The CDR3 runs to 12 residues. Written as DNA, the CDR3 is TGTGCCAGCTCTCAGGACAGGGTTCCCCTCCACTTT. It encodes CASSQDRVPLHF. Full variable domain (outside the CDR3, taken from reference TRBV18 and TRBJ1-6): NAGVMQNPRHLVRRRGQEARLRCSPMKGHSHVYWYRQLPEEGLKFMVYLQKENIIDESGMPKERFSAEFPKEGPSILRIQQVVRGDSAAYFCASSQDRVPLHFGNGTRLTVT.

V and J are TRBV5-6 and TRBJ2-1; D is perhaps TRBD2 (5 bases). V was cut by 4 bases and J by 4 bases, with 15 bases left in between. The V gene's germline CDR1 is SGHDT and CDR2 YYEEEE. CDR3 length: 15 amino acids. CDR3 sequence reads: CASSTTPDSYNEQFF. The CDR3, as DNA: TGTGCCAGCAGCACCACCCCGGACTCTTACAATGAGCAGTTCTTC.

This clone was found once. The junction departs from germline at one end; a sequencing error may be responsible. The J gene is TRBJ2-1, the V gene TRBV7-9; TRBD1 is a possible D gene (9 bases). CDR3 length: 13 amino acids. Germline V lookup: CDR1 SEHNR, CDR2 FQNEAQ (reference sequence). The CDR3 loop reads CASSPGQGFGGVF. The CDR3 coding sequence is TGTGCCAGCAGCCCGGGACAGGGTTTCGGGGGGGTCTTC.

CDR3: CASSSDSTHQPQHF. The DNA of the CDR3 is TGTGCCAGCTCATCCGACAGTACACATCAGCCCCAGCATTTT. The genes are TRBV18 and TRBJ1-5, with a possible D match to TRBD1 (5 bases). The ends were cut back, 5 bases at V and 5 bases at J, with 13 bases in the middle. CDR3 length: 14 residues. The germline V gene encodes CDR1 KGHSH and CDR2 LQKENI. Full variable domain (missing parts from reference TRBV18 and TRBJ1-5): NAGVMQNPRHLVRRRGQEARLRCSPMKGHSHVYWYRQLPEEGLKFMVYLQKENIIDESGMPKERFSAEFPKEGPSILRIQQVVRGDSAAYFCASSSDSTHQPQHFGDGTRLSIL.

The gene calls are TRBV15 and TRBJ1-5; TRBD1 aligns across 7 bases. V shed 5 bases and J 1 base; nucleotides not matched to a gene: 5. The CDR3 runs to 15 residues. The germline V gene has CDR1 LNHNV and CDR2 YYDKDF (reference sequence). CDR3 in DNA: TGTGCCACCAGCCAGGGGGGTGAAAGCAATCAGCCCCAGCATTTT. Translation: CATSQGGESNQPQHF.

The genes are TRBV9 and TRBJ2-1; weak D call: TRBD2 (5 bases). The CDR3 consists of 14 residues. V lost 0 bases and J 8 bases, leaving 12 bases between the germline ends. CDR1 is SGDLS, CDR2 YYNGEE, per germline. CDR3 nucleotides: TGTGCCAGCAGCGTAGGTCCAGCGAGGGATGAGCAGTTCTTC. Its translation is CASSVGPARDEQFF.

This rearrangement joins TRBV23-1 to TRBJ1-2, with 12 nucleotides matching TRBD1. TRBV23-1 is annotated as an ORF whose role is uncertain. V was pared by 7 bases and J by 8 bases, with 11 bases of the junction left unmatched. The CDR3 is 15 residues long. CDR3 sequence (DNA): TGCGCCAGCATCCCACCGGGACAGGGGGCTGGAGGCTACACCTTC. It codes for CASIPPGQGAGGYTF.

The V gene is TRBV5-1, the J gene TRBJ2-1; tentative D call: TRBD1 (6 bases). The ends were cut back, 2 bases at V and 3 bases at J, with 9 bases in the middle. Germline CDR1 and CDR2: SGHRS and YFSETQ. This CDR3 has 14 amino acids. CDR3 sequence reads: CASSFRGDYNEQFF. CDR3 nucleotides: TGCGCCAGCAGCTTCAGGGGTGACTACAATGAGCAGTTCTTC.

The CDR3 nucleotides are TGTGCCAGCTCACCGGGACAGGGGGGCAACGAGCAGTACTTC. This gives the protein CASSPGQGGNEQYF. The gene calls are TRBV18 and TRBJ2-7; the match to TRBD1 covers 11 bases. The CDR3 spans 14 residues. The germline V gene encodes CDR1 KGHSH and CDR2 LQKENI. After removal of 3 bases from V and 5 bases from J, the junction contained 3 bases not matched to a gene.

This rearrangement joins TRBV14 to TRBJ2-2; TRBD1 aligns across 7 bases. Germline CDR1 and CDR2: SGHDN and FVKESK. J was trimmed by 6 bases and V by 4 bases; bases with no gene match: 5. The CDR3 runs 14 residues. Here the CDR3 DNA reads TGTGCCAGCAGCCCCTACCAGGGGGCCGGGGAGCTGTTTTTT. This translates into CASSPYQGAGELFF.

This rearrangement joins TRBV5-6 to TRBJ2-5; D gene ambiguous. CDR1 is SGHDT, CDR2 YYEEEE, per germline. The CDR3 sequence is 16 residues long. V lost 2 bases and J lost 1, with 15 bases in between. Here the CDR3 reads CASSFERSTFQETQYF. The CDR3 region has the DNA TGTGCCAGCAGCTTCGAGCGTTCCACCTTCCAAGAGACCCAGTACTTC.

The V call is TRBV5-1, the J call TRBJ2-7; D not certain. Trimming cost V 5 bases and J 6 bases, with 9 bases left between them. The length of the CDR3 is 11 residues. Per the germline V gene, CDR1 is SGHRS and CDR2 is YFSETQ. As DNA, the CDR3 is TGCGCCAGCAGATATTCGGGCGAGCAGTACTTC. Amino acids: CASRYSGEQYF.

This clone was recorded only once. The chain joins TRBV5-6 to TRBJ2-7, with 8 bases lining up with TRBD2. The CDR3 loop spans 14 amino acids. Trimming removed 2 bases from V and 2 bases from J; junction bases left unmatched: 3. Per the germline V gene, CDR1 is SGHDT and CDR2 is YYEEEE. The CDR3 protein is CASSFSGTPYEQYF. In DNA form, the CDR3 reads TGTGCCAGCAGCTTTAGCGGGACCCCCTACGAGCAGTACTTC.

The chain uses TRBV5-1 and TRBJ1-1; D ambiguous. The length of the CDR3 is 15 residues. The ends were cut back, 0 bases at V and 0 bases at J, with 9 bases in the middle. CDR1 is SGHRS and CDR2 is YFSETQ in the germline V gene. The CDR3 nucleotides are TGCGCCAGCAGCTTGGAGGAGGGAATGAACACTGAAGCTTTCTTT. Its protein product is CASSLEEGMNTEAFF.

The V call is TRBV7-9, the J call TRBJ2-1, with a possible D match to TRBD2 (5 bases). The germline CDR1 and CDR2 sequences are SEHNR and FQNEAQ (reference sequence). This CDR3 spans 15 amino acids. Trimming took off 5 bases at V and 6 bases at J, with 17 bases between the two ends. The CDR3 nucleotides read TGTGCCAGCAGCGCGGACTTATTACCCTCCAATGAGCAGTTCTTC. Its protein product is CASSADLLPSNEQFF. Supplemented by reference TRBV7-9 and TRBJ2-1, the full variable domain reads DTGVSQNPRHKITKRGQNVTFRCDPISEHNRLYWYRQTLGQGPEFLTYFQNEAQLEKSRLLSDRFSAERPKGSFSTLEIQRTEQGDSAMYLCASSADLLPSNEQFFGPGTRLTVL.

This clone was observed a handful of times. This chain uses TRBV5-1 with TRBJ2-7; D remains unclear. Germline V CDR1 and CDR2: SGHRS, YFSETQ. This CDR3 region has 13 residues. V was clipped by 1 base and J by 3 bases, with 8 bases between them. The CDR3 here is CASSLYNSYEQYF. The CDR3 region has the DNA TGCGCCAGCAGCTTGTATAACAGCTACGAGCAGTACTTC.

The chain couples TRBV30 to TRBJ2-7, with a tentative D call TRBD1 (6 bases). Germline-derived CDR1 and CDR2 are GTSNPN and SVGIG (reference sequence). The V end lost 7 bases, the J end lost 6 bases, and 10 bases lay between the germline ends. The CDR3 consists of 10 residues. CDR3 bases: TGTGCCTCCCAGGGGAGCGAGCAGTACTTC. It encodes CASQGSEQYF.

The chain employs TRBV28 and TRBJ1-3, with D possibly matching TRBD1 (6 bases). There are 14 residues in the CDR3. CDR1 is MDHEN and CDR2 is SYDVKM in the germline V gene. Trimming removed 8 bases from V and 0 bases from J, with 11 bases in between. CDR3 sequence reads: CASEGDPSGNTIYF. CDR3 DNA sequence: TGTGCCAGCGAGGGGGATCCCTCTGGAAACACCATATATTTT.

This chain connects TRBV25-1 to TRBJ1-2; 8 bases fit TRBD1. The CDR3 length is 14 residues. The germline CDR1 and CDR2 sequences are MGHDK and SYGVNS. V lost 4 bases, J lost 6 bases, and 7 bases stayed unmatched. This CDR3 is CASSGGGQGNGYTF. The CDR3 DNA is TGTGCCAGCAGTGGGGGTGGACAGGGTAATGGCTACACCTTC.

The gene calls are TRBV5-1 and TRBJ2-5, with 8 nucleotides matching TRBD1. CDR3 size: 14 residues. Germline V gene sequence: CDR1 SGHRS, CDR2 YFSETQ. V was clipped by 4 bases and J by 2 bases; unmatched bases: 4. CDR3 amino acids: CASSPRQGQETQYF. As DNA, the CDR3 is TGCGCCAGCAGCCCAAGACAGGGGCAAGAGACCCAGTACTTC.

The chain has TRBV28 and TRBJ2-3, with unresolved D. Trimming removed 5 bases from V and 0 bases from J, with 12 bases in between. The germline CDR1 and CDR2 sequences are MDHEN and SYDVKM. The CDR3 totals 15 residues. As DNA, the CDR3 is TGTGCCAGCAGTCGACTTGAAACTAGCACAGATACGCAGTATTTT. Protein: CASSRLETSTDTQYF.

The chain uses TRBV27 and TRBJ1-2; 7 nucleotides match TRBD1. J was trimmed by 5 bases and V by 7 bases; bases with no gene match: 13. Germline CDR1 is MNHEY and CDR2 is SMNVEV (reference sequence). CDR3 length: 15 amino acids. The CDR3 reads CASTPLGTDRYGYTF. The CDR3 coding sequence is TGTGCCAGCACCCCCCTCGGGACAGACCGATATGGCTACACCTTC.

The chain couples TRBV27 to TRBJ2-7; D remains ambiguous. There are 14 residues in the CDR3. The germline V gene has CDR1 MNHEY and CDR2 SMNVEV (reference sequence). V gave up 3 bases and J gave up 0 bases, with 9 bases separating them. The CDR3 DNA is TGTGCCAGCAGTTTTAGGAGTTTCTCCTACGAGCAGTACTTC. This sequence encodes CASSFRSFSYEQYF.